A single sample is the source of the 2 T cell receptor beta chains below, sequenced in a study of cytomegalovirus exposure and HLA in healthy donors. 60 Vbeta and 13 Jbeta primers were used in PCR. Only in-frame clones appear in the TCRdb table, and some are missing; sequencing was by immunoSEQ multiplex PCR. The top ten hold around 5% of the sample, which has 170,000 or so clones, 84% seen once. The source material was PBMCs. The receptors stem from a girl aged 5 to 17 in good health and CMV-seropositive.

This clone has only a few counts. The chain couples TRBV6-1 to TRBJ1-3, with D possibly being TRBD1 (5 bases). The CDR3 is made up of 15 amino acids. V dropped 7 bases and J dropped 2 bases, with 15 bases sitting between them. Germline CDR1 and CDR2: MNHNS and SASEGT. The CDR3 spells CASIFIRGAGNTIYF. DNA for the CDR3: TGTGCCAGCATTTTCATTCGGGGGGCTGGAAACACCATATATTTT.

This clone was detected once. J is TRBJ2-7 and V is TRBV4-2; 15 bases line up with TRBD2. V trimming: 0 bases; J trimming: 2 bases; junction bases outside the gene matches: 11. The CDR3 is 20 residues long. CDR1 LGHNA and CDR2 YNFKEQ come from the germline V gene. The CDR3, as DNA: TGTGCCAGCAGCCAAGATAGGCATGGACTAGCGGGGGGGCAGACCTACGAGCAGTACTTC. It translates to CASSQDRHGLAGGQTYEQYF.